This entry is about one TCR beta chain. The CDR3 is 19 amino acids. Germline CDR1 and CDR2: SGHVS and FNYEAQ. V was pared by 1 base and J by 4 bases, with 14 bases of the junction left unmatched. The sample is drawn from a study of early T cells in non-severe SARS-CoV-2 infection. cDNA molecules, individually, were tagged with unique molecular identifiers. TCRdb analysed the 5' RACE reads with MiXCR anew, one entry per CDR3 protein. The data contain fewer than 50,000 distinct CDR3 sequences, less than 15% of them singletons. Sequences were obtained from whole blood. The rearrangement links TRBV7-6 to TRBJ2-7, with TRBD1 matching over 12 bases. The clonotype was recovered from an adult who was a healthcare worker with PCR-confirmed SARS-CoV-2 infection or an uninfected control (not recorded which). The CDR3 loop is CASSLVYGTGGPDPYEQYF. In DNA form, the CDR3 reads TGTGCCAGCAGCTTAGTATACGGGACAGGGGGCCCCGACCCTTACGAGCAGTACTTC.